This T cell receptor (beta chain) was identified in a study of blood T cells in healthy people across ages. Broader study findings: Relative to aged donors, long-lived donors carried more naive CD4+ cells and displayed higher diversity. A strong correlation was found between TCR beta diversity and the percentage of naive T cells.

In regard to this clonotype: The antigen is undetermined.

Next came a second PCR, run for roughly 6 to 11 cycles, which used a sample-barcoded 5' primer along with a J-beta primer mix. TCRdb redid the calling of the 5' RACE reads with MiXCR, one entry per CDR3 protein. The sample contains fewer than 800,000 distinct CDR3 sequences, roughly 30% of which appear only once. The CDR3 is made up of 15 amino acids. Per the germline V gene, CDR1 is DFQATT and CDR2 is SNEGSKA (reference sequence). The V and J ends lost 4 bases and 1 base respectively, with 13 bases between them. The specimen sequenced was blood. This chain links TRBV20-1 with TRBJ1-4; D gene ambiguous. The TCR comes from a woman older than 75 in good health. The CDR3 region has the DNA TGCAGTGCTAACTCAGCCCGGGTAACTAATGAAAAACTGTTTTTT. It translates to CSANSARVTNEKLFF.